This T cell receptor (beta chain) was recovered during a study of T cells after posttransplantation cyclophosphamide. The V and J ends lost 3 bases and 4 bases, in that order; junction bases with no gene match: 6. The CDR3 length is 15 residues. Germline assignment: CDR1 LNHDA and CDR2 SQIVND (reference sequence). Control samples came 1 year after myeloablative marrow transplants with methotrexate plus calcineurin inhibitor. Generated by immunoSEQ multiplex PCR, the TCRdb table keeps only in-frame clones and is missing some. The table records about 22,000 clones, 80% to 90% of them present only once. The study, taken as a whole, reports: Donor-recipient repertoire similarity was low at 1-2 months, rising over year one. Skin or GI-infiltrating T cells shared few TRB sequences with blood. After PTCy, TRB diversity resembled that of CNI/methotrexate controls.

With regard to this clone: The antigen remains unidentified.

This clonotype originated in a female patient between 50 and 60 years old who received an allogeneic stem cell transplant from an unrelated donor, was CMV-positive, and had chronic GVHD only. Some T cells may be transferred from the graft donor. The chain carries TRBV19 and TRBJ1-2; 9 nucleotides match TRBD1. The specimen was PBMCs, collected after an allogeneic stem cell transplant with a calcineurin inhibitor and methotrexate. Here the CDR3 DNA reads TGTGCCAGTAGTATCCGGGACAGGGCGACCTATGGCTACACCTTC. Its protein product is CASSIRDRATYGYTF. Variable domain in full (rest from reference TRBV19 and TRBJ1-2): DGGITQSPKYLFRKEGQNVTLSCEQNLNHDAMYWYRQDPGQGLRLIYYSQIVNDFQKGDIAEGYSVSREKKESFPLTVTSAQKNPTAFYLCASSIRDRATYGYTFGSGTRLTVV.